This T cell receptor (beta chain) was captured in a study of cytomegalovirus exposure and HLA in healthy donors. Study overall: The use of the same platform for the 110 or so validation repertoires and the approximately 730 first-cohort repertoires was reported by a later analysis.

This table comes from immunoSEQ multiplex PCR, and its TCRdb copy is limited to in-frame clones, with some not included. The sample records around 220,000 clones, approximately 88% being singletons. About this clone itself: Its specificity is unknown.

General observations from the study: While the bulk of TCR sequences proved rare, some public TCRs turned up in many donors. Reported results showed that the classifier diagnosed cytomegalovirus status with high specificity and sensitivity. It was approximately 150 TCR beta chains that were listed as cytomegalovirus-associated.

This CDR3 has 16 residues. Trimming took 4 bases from V and 1 from J, leaving 16 bases between them. The germline V gene has CDR1 MDHEN and CDR2 SYDVKM. The chain has TRBV28 and TRBJ1-1; TRBD1 is a possible D gene (5 bases). The sequencing input was PBMCs. The source of this sequence is a woman in her twenties or thirties in good health and CMV-seropositive. The DNA for the CDR3 is TGTGCCAGCAGTTCGCCCCTACTAGACAGGAACACTGAAGCTTTCTTT. It specifies CASSSPLLDRNTEAFF.